Below are 30 T cell receptor beta chains sequenced from a single sample in a study of blood T cell repertoires in COVID-19 (dated by TCRdb to the early 2020s). The library was produced with the immunoSEQ multiplex PCR assay. Here the immuneACCESS table is served through TCRdb, limited to in-frame sequences with V and J called. Missing clones are a known gap in these copies; in checked studies unresolved V genes cover under half, and the rest lacks a known reason. The sample table shows roughly 300,000 clones, and roughly 84% are seen once. The top ten clones comprise more than 1.1% of the sample. Sequenced: peripheral blood. Source of these receptors: a human donor with COVID-19, enrolled during active disease. The donor label of this sample is uncertain.

This clone has just one count. The chain combines TRBV12-3 or TRBV12-4 with TRBJ1-5; D unresolved. The CDR3 consists of 13 residues. The V end lost 5 bases, the J end lost 0 bases, and 5 bases lay between the germline ends. In nucleotides, the CDR3 is TGTGCCAGCAGTACGAGTAGCAATCAGCCCCAGCATTTT. Translation gives CASSTSSNQPQHF.

The chain couples TRBV28 to TRBJ1-4; no clear D gene. The V and J ends lost 6 bases and 2 bases respectively, with 16 bases between them. The CDR3 loop spans 16 amino acids. CDR1 and CDR2 (germline): MDHEN, SYDVKM. CDR3 bases: TGTGCCAGCAGCACCCCTGTGGCCGATACTAATGAAAAACTGTTTTTT. This codes for CASSTPVADTNEKLFF.

The chain uses TRBV2 and TRBJ1-2, with 8 bases identical to TRBD1. Germline V CDR1 and CDR2: SNHLY, FYNNEI. The V segment lost 7 bases and the J segment 5 bases; nucleotides outside the gene matches: 9. The CDR3 contains 14 residues. The CDR3 is CASTQGAQGYGYTF. CDR3 sequence (DNA): TGTGCCAGCACGCAGGGGGCGCAGGGATATGGCTACACCTTC.

The genes are TRBV7-2 and TRBJ2-1; D unresolved. The length of the CDR3 is 12 residues. The germline V and J ends were trimmed by 4 bases and 6 bases, with 7 bases remaining between them. CDR1 and CDR2 from the germline V gene are SGHTA and FQGNSA. The CDR3 region is CASSSGGNEQFF. CDR3 DNA sequence: TGTGCCAGCAGCTCGGGTGGCAATGAGCAGTTCTTC.

The chain couples TRBV6-4 to TRBJ1-1; no clear D. The CDR3 consists of 13 residues. Germline V gives CDR1 MRHNA, CDR2 SNTAGT. Trimming cost V 6 bases and J 4 bases, with 12 bases left between them. The CDR3, as DNA: TGTGCCAGCAGCGCAGAACGAGGCACTGAAGCTTTCTTT. It is translated as CASSAERGTEAFF.

This rearrangement joins TRBV12-3 or TRBV12-4 to TRBJ1-2; 7 positions agree with TRBD1. CDR3 length equals 11 residues. V was clipped by 10 bases and J by 10 bases; unmatched bases: 9. The CDR3 here is CATSEGANYTF. The CDR3 DNA follows: TGTGCCACCTCGGAGGGGGCAAACTACACCTTC.

The gene calls are TRBV2 and TRBJ2-7; 8 nucleotides align to TRBD1. Germline CDR1 and CDR2: SNHLY and FYNNEI. With V trimmed by 6 bases and J by 4 bases, 8 bases remained unmatched. The CDR3 has 14 amino acids. CDR3 region: CASSSDRESYEQYF. The CDR3 DNA reads as TGTGCCAGCAGCTCGGACAGGGAATCTTACGAGCAGTACTTC.

The chain combines TRBV5-6 with TRBJ1-2; TRBD1 might be the D (6 bases). Per germline, CDR1 SGHDT and CDR2 YYEEEE. The CDR3 covers 14 residues. Trimming removed 2 bases from V and 8 bases from J, with 16 bases in between. CDR3 amino acids: CASSFTGIQGGYTF. Here the CDR3 DNA reads TGTGCCAGCAGCTTTACAGGGATTCAGGGGGGCTACACCTTC.

The CDR3 DNA reads TGTGCCAGCTCCCGACAGGGAGGTTTCTACGAGCAGTACTTC. It yields the protein CASSRQGGFYEQYF. The rearrangement links TRBV18 to TRBJ2-7; TRBD1 might be the D (7 bases). Germline values: CDR1 KGHSH, CDR2 LQKENI. CDR3 size: 14 residues. The germline V and J ends were trimmed by 6 bases and 3 bases, with 15 bases remaining between them.

This chain links TRBV3-1 (or the pseudogene TRBV3-2) with TRBJ2-2; TRBD2 agrees at 10 bases. V shed 6 bases and J 1 base; nucleotides not matched to a gene: 2. Germline V gene sequence: CDR1 LGHDT, CDR2 YNNKEL (reference sequence). This CDR3 has 15 residues. The CDR3 DNA sequence: TGTGCCAGCAGACGGACTAGCGGGAACACCGGGGAGCTGTTTTTT. It codes for CASRRTSGNTGELFF.

The chain combines TRBV7-3 with TRBJ1-2, with 7 bases matching TRBD1. The V gene end was trimmed by 5 bases and the J gene end by 7 bases; junction bases not matched to a gene: 7. CDR1 is SGHTA and CDR2 is FQGTGA in the germline V gene. The CDR3 has 13 amino acids. DNA for the CDR3: TGTGCCAGCAGCAGGGGGACAGACGCTGGCTACACCTTC. Its translation is CASSRGTDAGYTF.

The genes are TRBV19 and TRBJ1-4; D ambiguous. The CDR3 is 16 amino acids. Germline values: CDR1 LNHDA, CDR2 SQIVND (reference sequence). The V end was cut by 6 bases, the J end by 3 bases, with 17 bases between. CDR3 residues: CASSTTRQRANEKLFF. The DNA for the CDR3 is TGTGCCAGTAGCACCACCCGTCAGAGGGCTAATGAAAAACTGTTTTTT.

V is TRBV27 and J is TRBJ1-1; tentatively, D is TRBD1 (5 bases). The CDR3 is 15 residues long. CDR1 is MNHEY and CDR2 is SMNVEV in the germline V gene (reference sequence). The V and J ends lost 7 bases and 4 bases respectively, with 19 bases between them. As DNA, the CDR3 is TGTGCCAGCACCCCCGGCCCCGGGGGGGGCACTGAAGCTTTCTTT. It translates to CASTPGPGGGTEAFF.

For the CDR3, the DNA is TGTGCCAGCAGCTTCGGGACAGGGGCCTCCTACGAGCAGTACTTC. Its translation: CASSFGTGASYEQYF. J is TRBJ2-7 and V is TRBV5-6; 10 bases match TRBD1. The J segment lost 0 bases and the V segment lost 2 bases, leaving 2 bases of the junction unmatched. CDR1 is SGHDT, CDR2 YYEEEE, per germline. The CDR3 contains 15 residues.

The CDR3 bases are TGTGCCACCGGCGGGGGTAATTCACCCCTCCACTTT. Its protein is CATGGGNSPLHF. The V call is TRBV28, the J call TRBJ1-6, with a possible D match to TRBD1 (5 bases). V was clipped by 10 bases and J by 6 bases, with 10 bases between them. The CDR3 totals 12 residues. Per germline, CDR1 MDHEN and CDR2 SYDVKM.

The chain combines TRBV19 with TRBJ2-2; 8 nucleotides match TRBD1. Germline assignment: CDR1 LNHDA and CDR2 SQIVND (reference sequence). J lost 7 bases, V lost 7 bases, and 5 bases had no gene match. The CDR3 sequence is 13 residues long. The CDR3 bases are TGTGCCAGTACCCATACAGGGGGCGGGGAGCTGTTTTTT. Its translation: CASTHTGGGELFF.

This chain links TRBV18 with TRBJ1-1, with 7 bases lining up with TRBD1. This CDR3 comprises 16 residues. Trimming took 4 bases from V and 2 from J; bases not matched to a gene: 10. Germline-derived CDR1 and CDR2 are KGHSH and LQKENI. CDR3 in amino acids: CASSRMATGTNTEAFF. The DNA for the CDR3 is TGTGCCAGCTCACGCATGGCGACAGGGACCAACACTGAAGCTTTCTTT. The full variable domain, with the rest looked up from reference TRBV18 and TRBJ1-1, is NAGVMQNPRHLVRRRGQEARLRCSPMKGHSHVYWYRQLPEEGLKFMVYLQKENIIDESGMPKERFSAEFPKEGPSILRIQQVVRGDSAAYFCASSRMATGTNTEAFFGQGTRLTVV.

This chain links TRBV6-2 or TRBV6-3 with TRBJ2-1; 10 bases are a match to TRBD2. The CDR3 loop spans 15 amino acids. CDR1 is MNHEY and CDR2 is SVGEGT in the germline V gene. J lost 7 bases, V lost 4 bases, and 7 bases had no gene match. For the CDR3, the DNA is TGTGCCAGCAGTTTCATAGCGGGAGGAATGAATGAGCAGTTCTTC. This translates into CASSFIAGGMNEQFF.

The rearrangement links TRBV3-1 (or the pseudogene TRBV3-2) to TRBJ2-7, with 9 bases lining up with TRBD1. Germline trimming cut 3 bases from V and 1 base from J; bases unmatched to any gene: 7. This CDR3 region has 16 residues. CDR1 and CDR2 from the germline V gene are LGHDT and YNNKEL (reference sequence). The CDR3 DNA sequence: TGTGCCAGCAGCCATGTACAGGGACAGGGATCCTACGAGCAGTACTTC. Amino acids: CASSHVQGQGSYEQYF.

The chain recombines TRBV28 with TRBJ1-2, with a tentative D call TRBD1 (6 bases). This CDR3 has 15 residues. Deletions cut 7 bases from V and 8 bases from J, with 23 bases between. Germline V gives CDR1 MDHEN, CDR2 SYDVKM. The CDR3 region is CASTPGGRGTGGYTF. As DNA, the CDR3 is TGTGCCAGCACCCCCGGCGGGAGGGGGACTGGAGGCTACACCTTC.

The gene calls are TRBV5-6 and TRBJ1-5; 12 nucleotides align to TRBD1. Germline V CDR1 and CDR2: SGHDT, YYEEEE. The CDR3 is made up of 17 amino acids. J lost 6 bases, V lost 0 bases, and 7 bases had no gene match. CDR3 DNA sequence: TGTGCCAGCAGCTTGGCCCCGGGACAGGGGGCGGCTCAGCCCCAGCATTTT. Amino acids: CASSLAPGQGAAQPQHF. The full variable domain, with the rest looked up from reference TRBV5-6 and TRBJ1-5, is DAGVTQSPTHLIKTRGQQVTLRCSPKSGHDTVSWYQQALGQGPQFIFQYYEEEERQRGNFPDRFSGHQFPNYSSELNVNALLLGDSALYLCASSLAPGQGAAQPQHFGDGTRLSIL.

The V gene is TRBV30, the J gene TRBJ2-2, with D possibly being TRBD2 (5 bases). This CDR3 contains 14 residues. CDR1 and CDR2 (germline): GTSNPN, SVGIG (reference sequence). The V gene lost 5 bases and the J gene lost 2 bases, with 12 bases spanning the gap. CDR3: CAWGRGPNTGELFF. The CDR3 DNA sequence: TGTGCCTGGGGCCGCGGGCCCAACACCGGGGAGCTGTTTTTT.

V usage is TRBV19 and J usage is TRBJ2-7; 7 bases align to TRBD1. Trimming at V came to 5 bases and at J to 5 bases, leaving 9 bases not matched to a gene. Germline CDR1 reads LNHDA; CDR2 reads SQIVND (reference sequence). CDR3 length equals 14 residues. The CDR3 spells CASSSQGPLDEQYF. CDR3 coding DNA: TGTGCCAGTAGTTCACAGGGGCCCTTGGACGAGCAGTACTTC.

V usage is TRBV29-1 and J usage is TRBJ1-6, with D maybe TRBD1 (5 bases). The V and J ends lost 0 bases and 8 bases respectively, with 14 bases between them. CDR3 size: 15 residues. Germline V gene sequence: CDR1 SQVTM, CDR2 ANQGSEA. The CDR3 sequence: CSVEDPEDTYSPLHF. The CDR3 nucleotides read TGCAGCGTTGAAGATCCAGAGGACACCTATTCACCCCTCCACTTT.

The chain is built from TRBV3-1 (or the pseudogene TRBV3-2) and TRBJ1-5, with D possibly being TRBD1 (6 bases). Germline CDR1 reads LGHDT; CDR2 reads YNNKEL (reference sequence). V was shortened by 0 bases and J by 3 bases, with 12 bases between the two germline ends. The CDR3 is 16 residues long. The CDR3 sequence is CASSQETGHSNQPQHF. Here the CDR3 DNA reads TGTGCCAGCAGCCAAGAAACGGGACACTCCAATCAGCCCCAGCATTTT.

This clone came up a few times. The CDR3 DNA reads as TGTGCCAGCAGTGTCCCTCGACAGGAAGTTCCCGGGGAGCTGTTTTTT. Amino acids: CASSVPRQEVPGELFF. This chain links TRBV28 with TRBJ2-2; D may be TRBD1 (6 bases). V was trimmed by 5 bases and J by 6 bases, leaving 19 bases between them. The CDR3 consists of 16 residues. Germline values: CDR1 MDHEN, CDR2 SYDVKM.

The chain recombines TRBV30 with TRBJ1-2; TRBD1 might be the D (5 bases). CDR3 length: 12 residues. V shed 5 bases and J shed 6 bases, with 13 bases lying between them. Germline V gene data show CDR1 as GTSNPN and CDR2 as SVGIG (reference sequence). This CDR3 reads CAWRTGPDGYTF. The CDR3 DNA follows: TGTGCCTGGCGTACAGGACCAGATGGCTACACCTTC. The whole variable domain, filled in from reference TRBV30 and TRBJ1-2, reads SQTIHQWPATLVQPVGSPLSLECTVEGTSNPNLYWYRQAAGRGLQLLFYSVGIGQISSEVPQNLSASRPQDRQFILSSKKLLLSDSGFYLCAWRTGPDGYTFGSGTRLTVV.

The V and J genes are TRBV4-3 and TRBJ1-4; 7 bases agree with TRBD1. CDR3 length equals 16 residues. Germline-derived CDR1 and CDR2 are LGHNA and YSLEER. V lost 4 bases to trimming and J lost 3 bases; unmatched junction nucleotides: 8. This chain's CDR3 is CASSPGRGQPNEKLFF. In nucleotides, the CDR3 is TGCGCCAGCAGCCCCGGTAGGGGACAGCCTAATGAAAAACTGTTTTTT.

The genes are TRBV9 and TRBJ1-4; D remains unclear. The germline V gene encodes CDR1 SGDLS and CDR2 YYNGEE. The CDR3 runs 13 residues. The V and J ends lost 5 bases and 8 bases respectively, with 13 bases between them. CDR3 protein: CASRGPSSEKLFF. DNA of the CDR3: TGTGCCAGCAGGGGCCCCTCCAGCGAAAAACTGTTTTTT.

This chain connects TRBV21-1 to TRBJ2-7; the D call TRBD2 from the table was never checked on the DNA. TRBV21-1 is termed a pseudogene. The CDR3 has 15 residues. The CDR3 nucleotides are TGTGCCAGCACGCTATTACCGGGTTCTACCTACGAGCAGTACTTC. Encoded protein: CASTLLPGSTYEQYF.